This TCR beta chain came from a study of blood T cell repertoires in COVID-19. The wider study: Whether acute or convalescent, the COVID-19 samples came from the United States, Italy and Spain.

This clone was found once. Seattle participants joined during active infection and were tracked over time. The length of the CDR3 is 15 residues. Per the germline V gene, CDR1 is DFQATT and CDR2 is SNEGSKA (reference sequence). V gave up 3 bases and J gave up 2 bases, with 13 bases separating them. Original data processing: Estimates of nucleated cell counts were drawn from the amplification of reference gene primers. The data were produced by immunoSEQ multiplex PCR, yet TCRdb's version contains in-frame clones alone and is incomplete. V and J calls and clone size are as listed in that table; D and trimming were resolved from the DNA. The repertoire holds about 180,000 clones, with about 81% as singletons.

The chain is built from TRBV20-1 and TRBJ2-2; maybe TRBD2 (5 bases). This clonotype was obtained from an elderly woman with COVID-19, enrolled during active disease. Sequencing input: peripheral blood. CDR3 in DNA: TGCAGTGCTAGTTTCGGCGGGCATAACACCGGGGAGCTGTTTTTT. Its protein product is CSASFGGHNTGELFF.